The 30 T cell receptor beta chains given below trace back to one sample, sequenced in a study of post-analysis software for immune sequencing data. Study results and limitations: About five TRBV segments were more frequent in patients than controls; TRBV5-6, TRBV5-1 and TRBV20-1 belonged to this group.

Prepared TCR beta cDNA libraries contained unique molecular identifiers. TCRdb analysed the PCR reads with MiXCR anew, one entry per CDR3 protein. This sample has some 240,000 distinct CDR3 sequences; 30% to 45% occur once, and the top ten carry around 4.7%. For these receptors, no antigen is known. The sample consisted of blood. These receptors all come from a girl aged 10 to 17 with multiple sclerosis.

This clonotype was found many times. This sequence joins TRBV6-1 and TRBJ1-1; D is unclear. Germline assignment: CDR1 MNHNS and CDR2 SASEGT. The CDR3 is 12 residues long. Trimming removed 7 bases at V and 3 bases at J, with 9 bases between. The CDR3 here is CASKRGDTEAFF. CDR3 DNA: TGTGCCAGCAAGCGTGGAGACACTGAAGCTTTCTTT.

V is TRBV20-1 and J is TRBJ2-1, with TRBD2 matching 12 bases. Trimming took 0 bases from V and 10 from J; bases not matched to a gene: 7. Germline V lookup: CDR1 DFQATT, CDR2 SNEGSKA (reference sequence). The CDR3 extends over 15 amino acids. CDR3 protein: CSARDPTSGRGEQFF. In DNA form, the CDR3 reads TGCAGTGCTAGAGATCCGACTAGCGGGAGAGGAGAGCAGTTCTTC.

This clonotype was counted at least ten times. For the CDR3, the DNA is TGTGCCACCAGTGAAGCCAGGGTCCCTGGGGCCAACGTCCTGACTTTC. Translation: CATSEARVPGANVLTF. The chain recombines TRBV24-1 with TRBJ2-6, with D maybe TRBD1 (5 bases). Per the germline V gene, CDR1 is KGHDR and CDR2 is SFDVKD. The CDR3 runs to 16 residues. Trimming pared 4 bases from V and 2 bases from J, leaving 11 bases between.

The sample holds many counts of this clonotype. This chain joins TRBV3-1 and TRBJ2-3, with TRBD2 matching 9 bases. The CDR3 is 14 residues long. V was pared by 3 bases and J by 6 bases, with 4 bases of the junction left unmatched. Germline CDR1 and CDR2: LGHDT and YNNKEL (reference sequence). The CDR3 DNA reads TGTGCCAGCAGCCACGCCGGACTAGCGGATACGCAGTATTTT. Translated, it gives CASSHAGLADTQYF.

In its sample, this clonotype was seen many times. CDR3 amino acids: CASSLGAATSTDTQYF. CDR3 bases: TGTGCCAGCAGCTTAGGGGCAGCTACTAGCACAGATACGCAGTATTTT. The chain is built from TRBV7-2 and TRBJ2-3, with D hard to call. Germline V gene sequence: CDR1 SGHTA, CDR2 FQGNSA. Trimming stripped 1 base from V and 0 bases from J, with 11 bases between. The length of the CDR3 is 16 residues.

The rearrangement joins TRBV9 to TRBJ2-1; 11 bases fit TRBD2. This CDR3 is built from 15 residues. Trimming removed 5 bases from V and 7 bases from J; junction bases left unmatched: 8. Per germline, CDR1 SGDLS and CDR2 YYNGEE. DNA for the CDR3: TGTGCCAGCAGTGAAACTAGCGGGAGAAAAAATGAGCAGTTCTTC. Its translation is CASSETSGRKNEQFF.

The chain couples TRBV5-6 to TRBJ2-7, with 8 bases matching TRBD1. J was trimmed by 7 bases and V by 2 bases; bases with no gene match: 8. The CDR3 sequence is 14 residues long. The V gene's germline CDR1 is SGHDT and CDR2 YYEEEE. CDR3 region: CASSFRQGAWEQYF. In DNA, the CDR3 is TGTGCCAGCAGCTTTCGCCAGGGGGCCTGGGAGCAGTACTTC.

Regarding this clonotype: This may stem from a read error, because a much larger clone lies one nucleotide away. V and J are TRBV24-1 and TRBJ2-3, with no clear D. The CDR3 totals 17 residues. The V end lost 5 bases, the J end lost 3 bases, and 20 bases lay between the germline ends. Germline V CDR1 and CDR2: KGHDR, SFDVKD. The CDR3 DNA reads TGTGCCACCAGTGTCGGCCTTGGAGAGAGCGTGACAGATACGCAGTATTTT. Translation gives CATSVGLGESVTDTQYF.

Comments on this clonotype: A much larger clone lies one base from this, so it may be a read error. The chain employs TRBV7-9 and TRBJ2-5, with D hard to call. The germline V gene encodes CDR1 SEHNR and CDR2 FQNEAQ (reference sequence). Trimming took off 1 base at V and 11 bases at J, with 14 bases between the two ends. This CDR3 is built from 13 residues. CDR3 coding DNA: TGTGCCAGCAGCTTAGTTAGGTTTAATGAGCAGTACTTC. This translates into CASSLVRFNEQYF. The full variable domain, completed using reference TRBV7-9 and TRBJ2-5, is DTGVSQNPRHKITKRGQNVTFRCDPISEHNRLYWYRQTLGQGPEFLTYFQNEAQLEKSRLLSDRFSAERPKGSFSTLEIQRTEQGDSAMYLCASSLVRFNEQYFGPGTRLLVL.

The CDR3 loop reads CSVEDQRGPKNIQYF. The CDR3 nucleotides are TGCAGCGTTGAAGATCAAAGGGGACCCAAAAACATTCAGTACTTC. The chain combines TRBV29-1 with TRBJ2-4; D is possibly TRBD1 or TRBD2 (5 bases each). The CDR3 has 15 amino acids. V lost 0 bases, J lost 2 bases, and 11 bases lay in between. Germline V gene sequence: CDR1 SQVTM, CDR2 ANQGSEA.

A few counts support this clonotype. This chain connects TRBV20-1 to TRBJ1-1; no firm D call. Trimming removed 0 bases at V and 0 bases at J, with 11 bases between. Germline assignment: CDR1 DFQATT and CDR2 SNEGSKA (reference sequence). CDR3 length: 15 amino acids. The CDR3 protein is CSARELDNMNTEAFF. Here the CDR3 DNA reads TGCAGTGCTAGAGAGCTTGACAACATGAACACTGAAGCTTTCTTT.

There are many counts of this clonotype. The chain couples TRBV7-9 to TRBJ2-5; unclear D gene. V lost 2 bases and J 1 base, leaving 8 bases between the germline ends. The CDR3 runs 14 residues. Germline-derived CDR1 and CDR2 are SEHNR and FQNEAQ (reference sequence). CDR3 region: CASSLPRLQETQYF. As DNA, the CDR3 is TGTGCCAGCAGCTTACCCAGGCTCCAAGAGACCCAGTACTTC.

This chain connects TRBV20-1 to TRBJ1-3; D gene unclear. V was shortened by 7 bases and J by 2 bases, with 12 bases between the two germline ends. The V gene's germline CDR1 is DFQATT and CDR2 SNEGSKA (reference sequence). The CDR3 consists of 13 residues. CDR3: CSVAVGTGNTIYF. The DNA for the CDR3 is TGCAGTGTGGCGGTGGGAACTGGAAACACCATATATTTT.

This clonotype has more than one count but fewer than ten. The rearrangement uses TRBV12-3 or TRBV12-4 and TRBJ1-1, with 10 bases matching TRBD1. This CDR3 region has 14 residues. V lost 0 bases to trimming and J lost 6 bases; unmatched junction nucleotides: 1. Here the CDR3 reads CASSLATGGSEAFF. CDR3 sequence (DNA): TGTGCCAGCAGTTTAGCGACAGGGGGCTCTGAAGCTTTCTTT.

Notes on this clonotype: This may come from a read error, since a much larger clone is one base off. This chain links TRBV5-1 with TRBJ2-4; D not resolved. The CDR3 has 14 residues. Germline V CDR1 and CDR2: SGHRS, YFSETQ. The CDR3 DNA is TGCGCCAGCAGCTTGGACAGAGCCAAAACCATTCAGTACTTC. It specifies CASSLDRAKTIQYF.

This clonotype was counted at least ten times. The chain joins TRBV12-3 or TRBV12-4 to TRBJ2-3; perhaps TRBD2 as D (6 bases). The CDR3 extends over 13 amino acids. Trimming took off 6 bases at V and 2 bases at J, with 9 bases between the two ends. The CDR3 reads CASSQRVTDTQYF. CDR3 nucleotide sequence: TGTGCCAGCAGCCAGCGGGTCACAGATACGCAGTATTTT.

This clonotype occurred a few times. This chain joins TRBV6-5 and TRBJ2-2; no reliable D call. The CDR3 sequence is 13 residues long. Germline V gives CDR1 MNHEY, CDR2 SVGAGI. Trimming cost V 0 bases and J 7 bases, with 6 bases left between them. CDR3 in DNA: TGTGCCAGCAGTTACTCCGGGCGCGGGGAGCTGTTTTTT. Its protein is CASSYSGRGELFF.

At least ten counts were recorded for this clonotype. This chain links TRBV6-1 with TRBJ1-2; D is perhaps TRBD1 (5 bases). V was cut by 2 bases and J by 7 bases, with 11 bases left in between. The CDR3 runs 13 residues. Looked up from germline, CDR1 is MNHNS and CDR2 is SASEGT. CDR3 loop: CASSERQGIGYTF. The DNA of the CDR3 is TGTGCCAGCAGTGAAAGGCAGGGTATTGGCTACACCTTC.

This clonotype occurred a few times. This chain connects TRBV28 to TRBJ1-1, with 8 bases matching TRBD1. Trimming took 8 bases from V and 0 from J; bases not matched to a gene: 11. CDR1 MDHEN and CDR2 SYDVKM come from the germline V gene. The CDR3 contains 16 residues. CDR3 coding DNA: TGTGCCAGCCGTGGGGGGACAGGTCCTATGAACACTGAAGCTTTCTTT. Protein sequence: CASRGGTGPMNTEAFF. The full variable domain, with the rest looked up from reference TRBV28 and TRBJ1-1, is DVKVTQSSRYLVKRTGEKVFLECVQDMDHENMFWYRQDPGLGLRLIYFSYDVKMKEKGDIPEGYSVSREKKERFSLILESASTNQTSMYLCASRGGTGPMNTEAFFGQGTRLTVV.

Turning to this clonotype: With a much larger clone just one base away, this may be a read error. The chain employs TRBV20-1 and TRBJ2-3, with D hard to call. This CDR3 has 16 amino acids. Germline V gives CDR1 DFQATT, CDR2 SNEGSKA (reference sequence). This chain's CDR3 is CSASSLARSSTDAQYF. The CDR3 DNA reads as TGCAGTGCTAGTTCCCTCGCCAGGTCGAGCACAGATGCGCAGTATTTT.

This clonotype has a count of ten or more. This chain joins TRBV14 and TRBJ1-1; D is ambiguous. The CDR3 extends over 13 amino acids. From germline, CDR1 is SGHDN and CDR2 FVKESK. V was shortened by 3 bases and J by 3 bases, with 8 bases between the two germline ends. The CDR3 nucleotides read TGTGCCAGCAGCCACTCTCGTGACACTGAAGCTTTCTTT. It is translated as CASSHSRDTEAFF.

This clonotype was seen at least ten times. V and J are TRBV5-1 and TRBJ2-5, with D unclear. V was trimmed by 5 bases and J by 5 bases, leaving 19 bases between them. Per germline, CDR1 SGHRS and CDR2 YFSETQ. The CDR3 has 15 amino acids. The CDR3 DNA reads as TGCGCCAGCAGGTCATCAGGCACCTCCGGGGAGACCCAGTACTTC. Encoded protein: CASRSSGTSGETQYF.

Only a few counts were recorded for this clonotype. V gene TRBV4-1 combines with J gene TRBJ2-2, with 8 bases lining up with TRBD2. V gave up 1 base and J gave up 6 bases; unmatched junction bases: 4. This CDR3 region has 15 residues. The V gene's germline CDR1 is MGHRA and CDR2 YSYEKL. The CDR3 nucleotides read TGCGCCAGCAGCCAAGCGGGACTAGTCTCCGGGGAGCTGTTTTTT. It specifies CASSQAGLVSGELFF.

With respect to this clonotype: One base away lies a much larger clone, so this may be a sequencing read error. Since no conserved phenylalanine or tryptophan closes the CDR3, a read error is the likely cause. V and J are TRBV6-1 and TRBJ1-6; D call uncertain. Per the germline V gene, CDR1 is MNHNS and CDR2 is SASEGT. This CDR3 region has 12 residues. V was trimmed by 6 bases and J by 8 bases, leaving 8 bases between them. This CDR3 reads CASSAGYSPLHL. DNA of the CDR3: TGTGCCAGCAGCGCCGGGTATTCACCCCTCCACTTG.

This clonotype was recorded once. This chain joins TRBV6-1 and TRBJ2-7, with unresolved D. Germline CDR1 is MNHNS and CDR2 is SASEGT. Trimming shortened V by 3 bases and J by 10 bases, and 25 bases separated the two germline ends. The CDR3 is 16 amino acids. The CDR3 sequence: CASSDPLFRSQGIQYF. In nucleotides, the CDR3 is TGTGCCAGCAGTGACCCCCTTTTCAGGAGTCAAGGGATCCAGTACTTC.

In the case of this clonotype: A read error is possible here, since a much larger clone lies one base away. The rearrangement joins TRBV7-9 to TRBJ2-1; D gene ambiguous. The CDR3 has 12 amino acids. Germline V gives CDR1 SEHNR, CDR2 FQNEAQ (reference sequence). The CDR3, as DNA: TGTTCCAGCAGCTTAGGCATGACGGAGCAGTTCTTC. Translating it yields CSSSLGMTEQFF.

The CDR3 nucleotides are TGCAGTGCTATGGGACTAGCGGGGGACCCCACAGATACGCAGTATTTT. The encoded protein is CSAMGLAGDPTDTQYF. V usage is TRBV20-1 and J usage is TRBJ2-3; the match to TRBD2 covers 14 bases. CDR3 length equals 16 residues. The germline CDR1 and CDR2 sequences are DFQATT and SNEGSKA (reference sequence). Losses at the gene ends were 4 bases for V and 2 bases for J; bases not matched to a gene: 5.

This clonotype was observed a few times. A much larger clone differs by one base, so this may be a read error. V is TRBV7-2 and J is TRBJ2-1; no definite D call. V lost 1 base and J 10 bases, leaving 11 bases between the germline ends. Germline lookup yields CDR1 SGHTA and CDR2 FQGNSA. The CDR3 has 13 residues. CDR3 sequence reads: CASSLGAAREQFF. The DNA of the CDR3 is TGTGCCAGCAGCTTAGGGGCCGCGAGGGAGCAGTTCTTC.

This clonotype was recorded many times. The chain joins TRBV20-1 to TRBJ2-1, with 8 bases matching TRBD2. Germline CDR1 DFQATT, CDR2 SNEGSKA (reference sequence). The CDR3 is 14 residues long. Trimming took 0 bases from V and 6 from J; bases not matched to a gene: 4. The CDR3 protein is CSARDSRGGNEQFF. The CDR3 nucleotides are TGCAGTGCTAGAGATTCTCGGGGGGGCAATGAGCAGTTCTTC.

The rearrangement joins TRBV28 to TRBJ2-6; either TRBD1 or TRBD2 may supply D (6 bases each). Germline lookup yields CDR1 MDHEN and CDR2 SYDVKM. Trimming pared 3 bases from V and 1 base from J, leaving 19 bases between. The CDR3 sequence is 19 residues long. The CDR3: CASSFWGAGRISGANVLTF. DNA for the CDR3: TGTGCCAGCAGTTTCTGGGGGGCGGGGAGGATATCTGGGGCCAACGTCCTGACTTTC.